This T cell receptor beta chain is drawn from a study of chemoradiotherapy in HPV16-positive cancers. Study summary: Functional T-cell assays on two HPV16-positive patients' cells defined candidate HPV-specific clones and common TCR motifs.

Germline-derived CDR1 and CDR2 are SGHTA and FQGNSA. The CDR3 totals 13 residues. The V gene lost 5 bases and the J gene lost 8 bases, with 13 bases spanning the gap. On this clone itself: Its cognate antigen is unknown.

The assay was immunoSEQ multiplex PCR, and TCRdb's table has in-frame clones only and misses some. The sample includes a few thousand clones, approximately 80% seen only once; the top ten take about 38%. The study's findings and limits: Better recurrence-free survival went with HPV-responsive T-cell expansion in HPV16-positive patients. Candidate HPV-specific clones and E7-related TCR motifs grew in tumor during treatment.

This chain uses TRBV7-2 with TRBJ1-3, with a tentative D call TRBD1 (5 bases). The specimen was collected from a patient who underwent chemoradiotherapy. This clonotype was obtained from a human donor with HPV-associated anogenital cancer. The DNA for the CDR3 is TGTGCCAGCAGCCCAGGATGGGGGGACACCATATATTTT. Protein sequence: CASSPGWGDTIYF. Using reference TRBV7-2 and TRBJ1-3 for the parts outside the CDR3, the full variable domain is GAGVSQSPSNKVTEKGKDVELRCDPISGHTALYWYRQSLGQGLEFLIYFQGNSAPDKSGLPSDRFSAERTGGSVSTLTIQRTQQEDSAVYLCASSPGWGDTIYFGEGSWLTVV.